This T cell receptor beta chain was sequenced in a study of identical twins. The CDR3 sequence is 14 residues long. Trimming removed 4 bases from V and 4 bases from J, with 12 bases in between. Germline assignment: CDR1 LGHNA and CDR2 YSLEER. Via MiXCR, TCRdb re-called the 5' RACE reads, giving one row per CDR3 protein. The sample has approximately 590,000 distinct CDR3 sequences, more than 9% seen once. These records were also assigned to another study, of yellow fever vaccine responses in identical twins.

The source of this sequence is a woman aged 18-29 years in good health. The sample taken for sequencing was PBMCs. The genes are TRBV4-3 and TRBJ2-3; D perhaps matches TRBD1 (5 bases). CDR3 in DNA: TGCGCCAGCAGCCCGCAGGGAAGGGCAGATACGCAGTATTTT. Translated: CASSPQGRADTQYF.